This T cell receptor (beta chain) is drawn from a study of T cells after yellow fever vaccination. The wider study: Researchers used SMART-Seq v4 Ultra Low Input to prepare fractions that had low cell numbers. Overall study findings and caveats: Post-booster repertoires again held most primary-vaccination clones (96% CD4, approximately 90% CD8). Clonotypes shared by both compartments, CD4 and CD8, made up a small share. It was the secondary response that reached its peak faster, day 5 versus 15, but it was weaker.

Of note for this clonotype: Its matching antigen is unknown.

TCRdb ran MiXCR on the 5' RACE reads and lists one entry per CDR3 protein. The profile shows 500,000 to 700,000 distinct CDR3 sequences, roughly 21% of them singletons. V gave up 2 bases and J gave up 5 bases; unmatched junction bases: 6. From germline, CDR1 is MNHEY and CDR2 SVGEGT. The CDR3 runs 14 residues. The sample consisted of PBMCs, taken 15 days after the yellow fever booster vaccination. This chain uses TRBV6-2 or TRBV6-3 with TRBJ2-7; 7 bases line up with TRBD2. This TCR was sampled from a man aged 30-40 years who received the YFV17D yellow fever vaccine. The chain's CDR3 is CASSYLRERDEQYF. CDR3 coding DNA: TGTGCCAGCAGTTACCTGCGGGAGAGAGACGAGCAGTACTTC.